The 13 T cell receptor beta chains below were found in one sample sequenced in a study of T-cell reconstitution after alpha-beta-depleted transplantation in children. Library preparation (for TCRbeta) was performed with unique molecular identifiers. TCRdb fed the PCR reads into MiXCR, producing one record per CDR3 protein. The data contain around 490,000 distinct CDR3 sequences, about an eighth of them seen just once; the ten biggest clones take up less than 15%. The specimen was PBMCs, mostly from graft donor cells, collected 180 days after TCRalphabeta/CD19-depleted stem cell transplant. Receptors were obtained from a female patient aged 2 to 10 who had a stem cell transplant for aplastic anemia, so the T cells may come from the graft donor.

This chain uses TRBV27 with TRBJ2-5; tentatively, D is TRBD2 (6 bases). Germline-derived CDR1 and CDR2 are MNHEY and SMNVEV (reference sequence). The CDR3 length is 15 residues. The V and J ends lost 6 bases and 1 base respectively, with 15 bases between them. The CDR3 DNA is TGTGCCAGCAGCCTCGGGAGCCGGACCCAAGAGACCCAGTACTTC. This encodes CASSLGSRTQETQYF.

This clonotype was detected only a few times. The junction does not match germline at one end; this may be a read error. J is TRBJ2-1 and V is TRBV20-1; TRBD2 aligns across 11 bases. CDR1 DFQATT and CDR2 SNEGSKA come from the germline V gene (reference sequence). The CDR3 extends over 16 amino acids. CDR3 residues: CSARDLGGNSGRAPSF. DNA of the CDR3: TGCAGTGCTAGAGATCTGGGGGGCAATAGCGGGAGGGCCCCCTCCTTC.

This clonotype was recorded a few times. The J gene is TRBJ2-2, the V gene TRBV7-2; maybe TRBD1 (7 bases). The CDR3 contains 16 residues. Trimming took 7 bases from V and 2 from J, leaving 17 bases between them. CDR1 and CDR2 from the germline V gene are SGHTA and FQGNSA. CDR3 sequence (DNA): TGTGCCAGCACCAGGGGGGCAGGAATAAACACCGGGGAGCTGTTTTTT. The encoded protein is CASTRGAGINTGELFF.

The chain couples TRBV28 to TRBJ2-7; D unresolved. Germline assignment: CDR1 MDHEN and CDR2 SYDVKM. CDR3 length: 12 amino acids. V gave up 4 bases and J gave up 7 bases, with 11 bases separating them. Written as DNA, the CDR3 is TGTGCCAGCAGTTCTACGACTGGTGAGCAGTACTTC. It translates to CASSSTTGEQYF. Combining the CDR3 with reference TRBV28 and TRBJ2-7 gives the whole variable domain DVKVTQSSRYLVKRTGEKVFLECVQDMDHENMFWYRQDPGLGLRLIYFSYDVKMKEKGDIPEGYSVSREKKERFSLILESASTNQTSMYLCASSSTTGEQYFGPGTRLTVT.

This clonotype was counted between two and nine times. V is TRBV20-1 and J is TRBJ2-1, with D possibly being TRBD2 (6 bases). From germline, CDR1 is DFQATT and CDR2 SNEGSKA (reference sequence). This CDR3 spans 16 amino acids. V lost 6 bases, J lost 6 bases, and 24 bases lay in between. CDR3 DNA sequence: TGCAGTGCGCTCAGACCCCCCCGGGACTCGACCAATGAGCAGTTCTTC. Protein product: CSALRPPRDSTNEQFF.

Note on this clonotype: It is likely a read error, because the conserved phenylalanine at the end of the CDR3 is missing. The V and J genes are TRBV20-1 and TRBJ2-6, with 13 bases identical to TRBD2. V lost 2 bases and J lost 6; bases outside the gene matches: 7. The CDR3 spans 17 residues. From germline, CDR1 is DFQATT and CDR2 SNEGSKA (reference sequence). The DNA for the CDR3 is TGCAGTGCTAGAACTAGCGGGGGGGACCTAGAGGCCAACGTCCTGACTTCC. Translating gives CSARTSGGDLEANVLTS.

About this clonotype itself: A junction boundary mismatches the germline segment, possibly from a read error. The J gene is TRBJ2-4, the V gene TRBV7-2; no firm D call. The CDR3 extends over 17 amino acids. Looked up from germline, CDR1 is SGHTA and CDR2 is FQGNSA. The CDR3 sequence: CVSSLGIDSRAKNIQYF. In DNA form, the CDR3 reads TGTGTCAGCAGCTTAGGCATCGACTCCCGGGCCAAAAACATTCAGTACTTC.

V gene TRBV7-2 combines with J gene TRBJ2-7, with D maybe TRBD2 (5 bases). This CDR3 comprises 13 residues. Germline CDR1 is SGHTA and CDR2 is FQGNSA. V dropped 1 base and J dropped 7 bases, with 11 bases sitting between them. CDR3 bases: TGTGCCAGCAGCTTAGTGATGAGAGGGGAGCAGTACTTC. Translating it yields CASSLVMRGEQYF.

V usage is TRBV29-1 and J usage is TRBJ2-1; D gene ambiguous. V was shortened by 2 bases and J by 4 bases, with 6 bases between the two germline ends. Germline values: CDR1 SQVTM, CDR2 ANQGSEA. The CDR3 covers 12 residues. The DNA for the CDR3 is TGCAGCGTTGAACCCGCTTACAATGAGCAGTTCTTC. This sequence encodes CSVEPAYNEQFF.

This clonotype turned up a few times. This chain uses TRBV10-2 with TRBJ1-2; tentative D call: TRBD1 (5 bases). In germline, CDR1 is WSHSY, CDR2 SAAADI. V lost 0 bases and J lost 5, with 7 bases in between. The CDR3 is 13 amino acids. The CDR3 sequence: CASSESEGYGYTF. CDR3 nucleotides: TGCGCCAGCAGTGAGTCCGAGGGGTATGGCTACACCTTC.

There are many counts of this clonotype. CDR3: CSARGLAGATGELFF. CDR3 DNA sequence: TGCAGTGCTAGGGGACTAGCGGGAGCCACCGGGGAGCTGTTTTTT. The gene calls are TRBV20-1 and TRBJ2-2; 14 nucleotides line up with TRBD2. The germline V gene has CDR1 DFQATT and CDR2 SNEGSKA (reference sequence). The CDR3 has 15 amino acids. The junction had 1 base not matched to a gene; V was cut back by 3 bases and J by 4 bases.

The chain uses TRBV7-6 and TRBJ2-5; 7 bases map to TRBD1. The V gene's germline CDR1 is SGHVS and CDR2 FNYEAQ. The ends lost 5 bases at V and 5 bases at J; junction bases unmatched: 17. The length of the CDR3 is 17 residues. The CDR3 DNA follows: TGTGCCAGCAGCGCCCGGGACAGCCCCAAATTTCCGGAGACCCAGTACTTC. The encoded protein is CASSARDSPKFPETQYF. Supplemented by reference TRBV7-6 and TRBJ2-5, the full variable domain reads GAGVSQSPRYKVTKRGQDVALRCDPISGHVSLYWYRQALGQGPEFLTYFNYEAQQDKSGLPNDRFSAERPEGSISTLTIQRTEQRDSAMYRCASSARDSPKFPETQYFGPGTRLLVL.

This clonotype was seen a handful of times. This chain links TRBV6-5 with TRBJ1-1, with 12 bases matching TRBD1. J was trimmed by 1 base and V by 8 bases; bases with no gene match: 11. This CDR3 region has 17 residues. Germline V gives CDR1 MNHEY, CDR2 SVGAGI. The CDR3 region is CASHAGDRGPRNTEAFF. CDR3 DNA: TGTGCCAGCCATGCCGGGGACAGGGGGCCTCGGAACACTGAAGCTTTCTTT.